These 30 T cell receptor beta chains were sequenced from one sample in a study of CD8 T cells in ankylosing spondylitis. Overall study results and limits: A motif in TCR beta, a set of eight highly homologous variants, appeared characteristic of ankylosing spondylitis blood.

Antigens of these TCRs are unknown. TCRdb reprocessed the 5' RACE reads with MiXCR, giving one entry per CDR3 protein. The table has 250,000 to 350,000 distinct CDR3 sequences, roughly 8% seen once. Sequenced input: blood, either unsorted or a sorted T cell fraction (not recorded which). These receptors were obtained from a male donor with ankylosing spondylitis.

V is TRBV19 and J is TRBJ2-1, with TRBD1 matching over 10 bases. The CDR3 extends over 16 amino acids. The ends lost 5 bases at V and 8 bases at J; junction bases unmatched: 12. Germline lookup yields CDR1 LNHDA and CDR2 SQIVND (reference sequence). This CDR3 is CASSARQGAVIDEQFF. The CDR3, as DNA: TGTGCCAGTAGTGCAAGACAGGGGGCCGTTATCGATGAGCAGTTCTTC.

This clonotype turned up a few times. V gene TRBV20-1 combines with J gene TRBJ2-3; possible D gene TRBD1, 6 bases. V lost 5 bases to trimming and J lost 2 bases, with 20 bases between them. Germline lookup yields CDR1 DFQATT and CDR2 SNEGSKA (reference sequence). The CDR3 is 16 residues long. CDR3 nucleotides: TGCAGTGCTCCTCACCTACAGGGCTTGTTCACAGATACGCAGTATTTT. It yields the protein CSAPHLQGLFTDTQYF.

The table lists this clonotype with a few counts. The chain has TRBV12-3 or TRBV12-4 and TRBJ2-1; D call uncertain. V shed 8 bases and J shed 7 bases, with 21 bases lying between them. There are 15 residues in the CDR3. The CDR3 loop reads CASRPSGPKANEQFF. In nucleotides, the CDR3 is TGTGCCAGCCGTCCCTCCGGGCCCAAAGCGAATGAGCAGTTCTTC.

This clonotype was recorded a few times. J is TRBJ2-1 and V is TRBV7-9, with 12 bases lining up with TRBD2. The CDR3 is 15 residues long. V lost 8 bases and J lost 9; bases outside the gene matches: 11. Germline CDR1 is SEHNR and CDR2 is FQNEAQ (reference sequence). CDR3 bases: TGTGCCAGCCGTCACTGGACTAGCGGGAACATTGAGCAGTTCTTC. Protein: CASRHWTSGNIEQFF.

The chain uses TRBV7-2 and TRBJ2-3; 7 positions match TRBD1. The J segment lost 4 bases and the V segment lost 0 bases, leaving 4 bases of the junction unmatched. The CDR3 has 15 residues. Germline V gene sequence: CDR1 SGHTA, CDR2 FQGNSA. DNA for the CDR3: TGTGCCAGCAGCTTAGCCCGACAGGGTGCAGATACGCAGTATTTT. Amino acid sequence: CASSLARQGADTQYF.

This clonotype was seen many times. The chain has TRBV14 and TRBJ2-7, with 11 bases identical to TRBD1. J gave up 3 bases and V 4 bases, and 5 bases lay outside the gene matches. CDR1 and CDR2 from the germline V gene are SGHDN and FVKESK. The CDR3 extends over 15 amino acids. As DNA, the CDR3 is TGTGCCAGCAGCCTAGGACAGGGGGCGTTCTACGAGCAGTACTTC. Its translation is CASSLGQGAFYEQYF.

This clonotype has a handful of counts. The CDR3 loop is CASSPGGLAPDTQYF. Here the CDR3 DNA reads TGTGCCAGCTCACCTGGGGGACTAGCTCCAGATACGCAGTATTTT. The rearrangement links TRBV18 to TRBJ2-3; 9 bases map to TRBD2. CDR3 size: 15 residues. With 3 bases clipped from V and 4 bases from J, the junction kept 5 bases outside the gene matches. From germline, CDR1 is KGHSH and CDR2 LQKENI.

The V gene is TRBV25-1, the J gene TRBJ1-5; D gene ambiguous. V was shortened by 5 bases and J by 3 bases, with 11 bases between the two germline ends. This CDR3 has 14 amino acids. The germline gives CDR1 MGHDK, CDR2 SYGVNS. The CDR3 nucleotides are TGTGCCAGCAGTCCTTGGGATTACAATCAGCCCCAGCATTTT. It yields the protein CASSPWDYNQPQHF.

This clonotype was seen only a few times. The CDR3 region has the DNA TGTGCCAGCAGCTTGCTATTTGGGTGGTCGAACACCGGGGAGCTGTTTTTT. This encodes CASSLLFGWSNTGELFF. This chain connects TRBV5-5 to TRBJ2-2, with no clear D. Germline assignment: CDR1 SGHKS and CDR2 YYEKEE (reference sequence). Deletions cut 1 base from V and 0 bases from J, with 13 bases between. This CDR3 comprises 17 residues.

The V and J genes are TRBV7-9 and TRBJ1-3; the D gene is possibly TRBD1 (6 bases). V was clipped by 6 bases and J by 4 bases, with 10 bases between them. This CDR3 is 13 amino acids long. Germline V gene data show CDR1 as SEHNR and CDR2 as FQNEAQ (reference sequence). CDR3 in amino acids: CASSRTEGNTIYF. The CDR3 DNA is TGTGCCAGCAGTCGGACAGAAGGAAACACCATATATTTT.

The chain links TRBV5-6 to TRBJ2-2, with 7 bases identical to TRBD1. Looked up from germline, CDR1 is SGHDT and CDR2 is YYEEEE. The V segment lost 3 bases and the J segment 7 bases; nucleotides outside the gene matches: 9. The CDR3 is made up of 15 amino acids. The CDR3 region has the DNA TGTGCCAGCAGCTCCGTGGGACAGTCCTTCGGGGAGCTGTTTTTT. It is translated as CASSSVGQSFGELFF. Complete variable domain (other parts from reference TRBV5-6 and TRBJ2-2): DAGVTQSPTHLIKTRGQQVTLRCSPKSGHDTVSWYQQALGQGPQFIFQYYEEEERQRGNFPDRFSGHQFPNYSSELNVNALLLGDSALYLCASSSVGQSFGELFFGEGSRLTVL.

The genes are TRBV7-9 and TRBJ2-1; 10 bases fit TRBD1. This CDR3 comprises 15 residues. The germline CDR1 and CDR2 sequences are SEHNR and FQNEAQ (reference sequence). V was pared by 4 bases and J by 8 bases, with 8 bases of the junction left unmatched. CDR3 residues: CASSSGQGEFYEQFF. CDR3 DNA: TGTGCCAGCAGCTCAGGACAGGGGGAATTCTATGAGCAGTTCTTC.

The rearrangement links TRBV28 to TRBJ2-5; D call uncertain. CDR1 and CDR2 from the germline V gene are MDHEN and SYDVKM. V dropped 7 bases and J dropped 2 bases, with 17 bases sitting between them. The CDR3 contains 15 residues. The CDR3 DNA sequence: TGTGCCAGCACCAATTCCGGGCTGCGGCAAGAGACCCAGTACTTC. It specifies CASTNSGLRQETQYF.

This clonotype was seen a handful of times. The chain joins TRBV9 to TRBJ2-2; 7 nucleotides line up with TRBD2. Per the germline V gene, CDR1 is SGDLS and CDR2 is YYNGEE. V lost 2 bases and J lost 0; bases outside the gene matches: 7. The CDR3 is 17 amino acids. CDR3 loop: CASSVSFREANTGELFF. CDR3 nucleotide sequence: TGTGCCAGCAGCGTTAGTTTCCGGGAGGCGAACACCGGGGAGCTGTTTTTT.

This rearrangement joins TRBV6-1 to TRBJ1-3; 7 positions match TRBD1. The germline V gene encodes CDR1 MNHNS and CDR2 SASEGT. The V gene end was trimmed by 8 bases and the J gene end by 4 bases; junction bases not matched to a gene: 11. The CDR3 is made up of 15 amino acids. This CDR3 reads CASREPGGRGNTIYF. The CDR3 DNA is TGTGCCAGCCGGGAGCCAGGGGGTAGAGGAAACACCATATATTTT.

This clonotype has just a few counts. The V and J genes are TRBV15 and TRBJ1-2; the D is unclear. V dropped 3 bases and J dropped 0 bases, with 2 bases sitting between them. The CDR3 loop spans 12 amino acids. The germline V gene encodes CDR1 LNHNV and CDR2 YYDKDF (reference sequence). The CDR3 loop is CATSSANYGYTF. CDR3 DNA: TGTGCCACCAGCAGTGCTAACTATGGCTACACCTTC. Filled out from reference TRBV15 and TRBJ1-2, the complete variable domain reads DAMVIQNPRYQVTQFGKPVTLSCSQTLNHNVMYWYQQKSSQAPKLLFHYYDKDFNNEADTPDNFQSRRPNTSFCFLDIRSPGLGDTAMYLCATSSANYGYTFGSGTRLTVV.

V usage is TRBV7-2 and J usage is TRBJ2-1; D perhaps matches TRBD2 (5 bases). Germline lookup yields CDR1 SGHTA and CDR2 FQGNSA. The CDR3 has 14 residues. V was clipped by 5 bases and J by 6 bases, with 14 bases between them. CDR3 sequence: CASSPNGVGNEQFF. CDR3 sequence (DNA): TGTGCCAGCAGCCCGAACGGGGTTGGCAATGAGCAGTTCTTC.

This clonotype was detected only a few times. The V gene is TRBV18, the J gene TRBJ2-2; D may match TRBD1 or TRBD2 (6 bases each). CDR3 length: 17 amino acids. From germline, CDR1 is KGHSH and CDR2 LQKENI. Trimming took 0 bases from V and 3 from J, leaving 14 bases between them. The CDR3 sequence: CASSPPVGGADTGELFF. The CDR3 nucleotides are TGTGCCAGCTCACCACCGGTCGGGGGCGCGGACACCGGGGAGCTGTTTTTT.

The chain has TRBV20-1 and TRBJ2-1, with 7 bases lining up with TRBD1. CDR1 and CDR2 (germline): DFQATT, SNEGSKA (reference sequence). This CDR3 contains 14 residues. Trimming took 3 bases from V and 3 from J; bases not matched to a gene: 5. The CDR3 region is CSASYGTVYNEQFF. CDR3 bases: TGCAGTGCTAGTTACGGGACAGTCTACAATGAGCAGTTCTTC.

This clonotype has a handful of counts. The CDR3: CSVEGGQDYEQYF. The CDR3 DNA is TGCAGCGTTGAAGGGGGACAGGACTACGAGCAGTACTTC. The chain carries TRBV29-1 and TRBJ2-7, with 8 bases identical to TRBD1. Per the germline V gene, CDR1 is SQVTM and CDR2 is ANQGSEA. This CDR3 has 13 residues. With 1 base clipped from V and 3 bases from J, the junction kept 2 bases outside the gene matches.

The chain combines TRBV29-1 with TRBJ2-7; D gene uncertain. The germline gives CDR1 SQVTM, CDR2 ANQGSEA. The V end lost 6 bases, the J end lost 2 bases, and 11 bases lay between the germline ends. This CDR3 region has 12 residues. CDR3 nucleotide sequence: TGCAGCGTATCCCTTGGCGCCTACGAGCAGTACTTC. Protein sequence: CSVSLGAYEQYF.

This clonotype was found many times. This likely comes from a read error, as the CDR3 has no conserved phenylalanine or tryptophan at its end. The chain joins TRBV29-1 to TRBJ2-4; D might be TRBD2 (5 bases). In germline, CDR1 is SQVTM, CDR2 ANQGSEA. The CDR3 totals 13 residues. The V and J ends lost 1 base and 1 base respectively, with 5 bases between them. DNA of the CDR3: TGCAGCGTTGAAGCGGGGGCCAAAAACATTCAGTACTCC. Its protein is CSVEAGAKNIQYS.

This clonotype was detected a few times. V usage is TRBV5-1 and J usage is TRBJ2-2, with 8 bases identical to TRBD2. The trim removed 3 bases at V and 0 bases at J, leaving 10 bases unmatched. There are 18 residues in the CDR3. The V gene's germline CDR1 is SGHRS and CDR2 YFSETQ. CDR3 nucleotide sequence: TGCGCCAGCAGCTCCCGGGGGGGCAGAATCCCGAACACCGGGGAGCTGTTTTTT. Translation gives CASSSRGGRIPNTGELFF.

This clonotype was seen a handful of times. J is TRBJ2-7 and V is TRBV7-2; a possible D gene is TRBD1 (6 bases). V lost 11 bases to trimming and J lost 2 bases, with 16 bases between them. This CDR3 spans 13 amino acids. In germline, CDR1 is SGHTA, CDR2 FQGNSA. In DNA form, the CDR3 reads TGTGCCGTAACTAGGGGGTCTACCTACGAGCAGTACTTC. It yields the protein CAVTRGSTYEQYF.

This clonotype was seen at least ten times. The chain combines TRBV4-2 with TRBJ2-7; D not resolved. Trimming removed 6 bases at V and 6 bases at J, with 21 bases between. Germline V gene data show CDR1 as LGHNA and CDR2 as YNFKEQ. The CDR3 is 15 residues long. The CDR3 DNA reads TGTGCCAGCAGACTCTCCCTAGATGAAACCCGCGAGCAGTACTTC. Encoded protein: CASRLSLDETREQYF.

This clonotype was observed at least ten times. CDR3 DNA sequence: TGTGCCAGCAGTTACTCCGGGGTTGGCGGCTACACCTTC. Amino acids: CASSYSGVGGYTF. This chain uses TRBV6-2 or TRBV6-3 with TRBJ1-2; unclear D gene. Germline values: CDR1 MNHEY, CDR2 SVGEGT. Trimming stripped 0 bases from V and 8 bases from J, with 10 bases between. This CDR3 spans 13 amino acids.

This clonotype appeared many times. V is TRBV20-1 and J is TRBJ1-2; D is uncertain. The CDR3 is made up of 10 amino acids. Deletions cut 5 bases from V and 8 bases from J, with 9 bases between. Germline lookup yields CDR1 DFQATT and CDR2 SNEGSKA (reference sequence). The CDR3 region is CSAAQQGYTF. Written as DNA, the CDR3 is TGCAGTGCTGCCCAACAAGGCTACACCTTC.

The chain combines TRBV29-1 with TRBJ2-2; the D gene is possibly TRBD2 (5 bases). The CDR3 consists of 14 residues. Germline loops: CDR1 SQVTM, CDR2 ANQGSEA. CDR3 in amino acids: CSSRAAPNTGELFF. CDR3 in DNA: TGCAGTTCCAGAGCGGCCCCGAACACCGGGGAGCTGTTTTTT.

The V call is TRBV6-2 or TRBV6-3, the J call TRBJ2-2, with D maybe TRBD2 (6 bases). V dropped 5 bases and J dropped 3 bases, with 16 bases sitting between them. The CDR3 extends over 16 amino acids. Germline CDR1 and CDR2: MNHEY and SVGEGT. The CDR3 DNA is TGTGCCAGCAGTCACCGCGGGGCCTGGGACACCGGGGAGCTGTTTTTT. As protein: CASSHRGAWDTGELFF.

The table lists this clonotype with many counts. The rearrangement uses TRBV7-2 and TRBJ2-7; TRBD1 is a possible D gene (5 bases). The germline gives CDR1 SGHTA, CDR2 FQGNSA. V was pared by 4 bases and J by 1 base, with 11 bases between. The CDR3 sequence is 14 residues long. The CDR3, as DNA: TGTGCCAGCAGCTCGGACAAGTTTTCCTACGAGCAGTACTTC. It codes for CASSSDKFSYEQYF.